This TCR beta chain was retrieved from a study of blood T cell repertoires in COVID-19. Original processing methods: Nucleated cell number was recorded as an estimate derived from reference gene primer amplification. Assay: immunoSEQ multiplex PCR; the TCRdb copy retains only in-frame clones and omits some. V, J and clone size were drawn from that table, and D and trimming were deduced from the DNA. In the table there are about 260,000 clones, about 87% of which are singletons. Only a few counts were recorded for this clone. This CDR3 comprises 12 residues. Trimming stripped 4 bases from V and 4 bases from J, with 7 bases between. The germline CDR1 and CDR2 sequences are LNHDA and SQIVND (reference sequence).

The clonotype was recovered from a woman in her forties who had recovered from COVID-19. This rearrangement joins TRBV19 to TRBJ1-1; no clear D gene. Sequencing was carried out using peripheral blood. CDR3 nucleotide sequence: TGTGCCAGTAGTACCCGGGGCACTGAAGCTTTCTTT. Protein product: CASSTRGTEAFF.